The 20 T cell receptor beta chains below were found in one sample sequenced in a study of early T cells in non-severe SARS-CoV-2 infection. MiXCR, applied by TCRdb to the 5' RACE reads, yields one record per CDR3 protein. There are over 25,000 distinct CDR3 sequences in the sample; about 4.6% occur only once, and approximately 5.8% lies in the top ten. Material for sequencing was whole blood. The receptors originated from an adult who was a healthcare worker with PCR-confirmed SARS-CoV-2 infection or an uninfected control (not recorded which).

This clonotype was counted at least ten times. The genes are TRBV12-3 or TRBV12-4 and TRBJ2-7; D is possibly TRBD1 or TRBD2 (5 bases each). Trimming left V 5 bases short and J 6 bases short, with 20 bases between. The length of the CDR3 is 15 residues. The CDR3, as DNA: TGTGCCAGCAGTACACCGGGACCCGGTGATCGCGAGCAGTACTTC. Protein product: CASSTPGPGDREQYF.

This clonotype has at least ten counts. This chain connects TRBV20-1 to TRBJ1-5, with no clear D. Trimming cost V 3 bases and J 2 bases, with 8 bases left between them. Germline V gene sequence: CDR1 DFQATT, CDR2 SNEGSKA (reference sequence). The CDR3 is 13 residues long. CDR3 sequence reads: CSASEYGNQPQHF. CDR3 nucleotides: TGCAGTGCTAGCGAATATGGCAATCAGCCCCAGCATTTT.

This clonotype has just a few counts. The V gene is TRBV19, the J gene TRBJ2-6, with 7 bases that match TRBD1. The CDR3 covers 17 residues. CDR1 and CDR2 from the germline V gene are LNHDA and SQIVND (reference sequence). The J segment lost 0 bases and the V segment lost 2 bases, leaving 4 bases of the junction unmatched. CDR3 residues: CASSILGTASGANVLTF. CDR3 in DNA: TGTGCCAGTAGTATACTAGGGACAGCCTCTGGGGCCAACGTCCTGACTTTC.

This clonotype was picked up a small number of times. The chain employs TRBV19 and TRBJ2-6; unclear D gene. V shed 3 bases and J shed 0 bases, with 9 bases lying between them. Germline V gives CDR1 LNHDA, CDR2 SQIVND (reference sequence). The CDR3 has 16 residues. The CDR3 is CASSIPTSSGANVLTF. The CDR3 DNA sequence: TGTGCCAGTAGTATCCCGACAAGCTCTGGGGCCAACGTCCTGACTTTC.

In this sample, this clonotype turned up many times. The chain has TRBV11-3 and TRBJ1-1; weak D call: TRBD1 (5 bases). The CDR3 runs 19 residues. The germline CDR1 and CDR2 sequences are SGHNT and YENEEA. V was clipped by 3 bases and J by 0 bases, with 23 bases between them. CDR3 region: CASSLGGSLIHPMNTEAFF. The CDR3 DNA follows: TGTGCCAGCAGCTTGGGGGGATCTCTCATACACCCCATGAACACTGAAGCTTTCTTT.

This clonotype came up a few times. J is TRBJ1-1 and V is TRBV9; possibly TRBD1 for D (5 bases). V was shortened by 0 bases and J by 1 base, with 7 bases between the two germline ends. The CDR3 sequence is 14 residues long. Germline assignment: CDR1 SGDLS and CDR2 YYNGEE. CDR3 nucleotides: TGTGCCAGCAGCGTAGGACAGTGGAACACTGAAGCTTTCTTT. Translating it yields CASSVGQWNTEAFF.

This clonotype has a count of ten or more. The chain employs TRBV7-2 and TRBJ2-1; D gene uncertain. The CDR3 spans 10 residues. Per germline, CDR1 SGHTA and CDR2 FQGNSA. V lost 5 bases and J lost 6, with 2 bases in between. CDR3 sequence (DNA): TGTGCCAGCAGCATCAATGAGCAGTTCTTC. Its translation is CASSINEQFF.

This clonotype was observed at least ten times. The rearrangement uses TRBV7-2 and TRBJ2-3; 9 positions match TRBD2. V gave up 5 bases and J gave up 4 bases; unmatched junction bases: 7. The CDR3 totals 15 residues. CDR1 SGHTA and CDR2 FQGNSA come from the germline V gene. In DNA, the CDR3 is TGTGCCAGCAGCCCGGTAGCGGGGGCGGCAGATACGCAGTATTTT. Encoded protein: CASSPVAGAADTQYF.

This clonotype has ten or more counts. The V call is TRBV4-1, the J call TRBJ2-3; 12 nucleotides line up with TRBD2. Germline V gene data show CDR1 as MGHRA and CDR2 as YSYEKL. The CDR3 runs 18 residues. V dropped 0 bases and J dropped 2; count of bases not matched to a gene: 6. CDR3 loop: CASSQDPGLAGTTDTQYF. CDR3 nucleotides: TGCGCCAGCAGCCAAGATCCCGGACTAGCGGGAACCACAGATACGCAGTATTTT.

This clonotype was seen many times. This sequence joins TRBV5-1 and TRBJ2-7; 7 nucleotides agree with TRBD2. Per the germline V gene, CDR1 is SGHRS and CDR2 is YFSETQ. Unmatched junction bases numbered 4, after V lost 1 base and J lost 3 bases. This CDR3 spans 14 amino acids. The CDR3 region is CASSLNGGYYEQYF. The CDR3 DNA follows: TGCGCCAGCAGCTTGAACGGGGGGTACTACGAGCAGTACTTC.

This clonotype was recorded at least ten times. The chain has TRBV7-9 and TRBJ2-3, with 9 bases lining up with TRBD2. Trimming removed 5 bases from V and 0 bases from J; junction bases left unmatched: 3. Germline CDR1 is SEHNR and CDR2 is FQNEAQ (reference sequence). The CDR3 spans 15 residues. CDR3 in amino acids: CASSLSGSSTDTQYF. In nucleotides, the CDR3 is TGTGCCAGCAGCCTTAGCGGGAGTAGCACAGATACGCAGTATTTT.

This sequence joins TRBV18 and TRBJ2-7, with D possibly matching TRBD1 (6 bases). Trimming took 6 bases from V and 9 from J, leaving 24 bases between them. The germline V gene encodes CDR1 KGHSH and CDR2 LQKENI. This CDR3 is 15 amino acids long. In DNA, the CDR3 is TGTGCCAGCTCGCGGAACAGGGTGGGCAACGATCCGCAGTACTTC. Its translation is CASSRNRVGNDPQYF.

This clonotype was detected only a few times. The CDR3: CASSQGGSVNEQFF. CDR3 in DNA: TGCGCCAGCAGCCAAGGCGGGAGTGTGAATGAGCAGTTCTTC. The gene calls are TRBV4-3 and TRBJ2-1, with TRBD2 matching 7 bases. V shed 1 base, J shed 7 bases, and the junction held 4 bases outside the gene matches. This CDR3 has 14 residues. Looked up from germline, CDR1 is LGHNA and CDR2 is YSLEER.

This clonotype was recorded many times. The rearrangement uses TRBV7-2 and TRBJ1-2, with 7 bases lining up with TRBD1. V shed 6 bases, J shed 8 bases, and the junction held 9 bases outside the gene matches. The CDR3 is 13 amino acids. Per the germline V gene, CDR1 is SGHTA and CDR2 is FQGNSA. The CDR3 is CASSPDRARGYTF. CDR3 DNA sequence: TGTGCCAGCAGTCCCGACAGGGCTCGAGGCTACACCTTC.

This clonotype occurred a few times. The chain uses TRBV5-1 and TRBJ1-1, with D tentatively TRBD1 (6 bases). The germline V and J ends were trimmed by 4 bases and 10 bases, with 17 bases remaining between them. Per germline, CDR1 SGHRS and CDR2 YFSETQ. The length of the CDR3 is 13 residues. The CDR3 nucleotides are TGCGCCAGCAGCGCACTACAGGGTTCTGTAGCTTTCTTT. It codes for CASSALQGSVAFF.

This clonotype was seen more than once but under ten times. This rearrangement joins TRBV7-9 to TRBJ1-1; 10 positions match TRBD1. After removal of 5 bases from V and 3 bases from J, the junction contained 6 bases not matched to a gene. The germline V gene has CDR1 SEHNR and CDR2 FQNEAQ (reference sequence). The CDR3 has 15 amino acids. The DNA of the CDR3 is TGTGCCAGCAGCACGCCGGACAGGGGGGACACTGAAGCTTTCTTT. Amino acids: CASSTPDRGDTEAFF.

The chain is built from TRBV6-5 and TRBJ2-3; either TRBD1 or TRBD2 may fit D (5 bases each). This CDR3 contains 15 residues. Germline V CDR1 and CDR2: MNHEY, SVGAGI. The germline V and J ends were trimmed by 2 bases and 4 bases, with 13 bases remaining between them. The DNA for the CDR3 is TGTGCCAGCAGTTACCGGGGCGCGGTCGCAGATACGCAGTATTTT. It encodes CASSYRGAVADTQYF.

This clonotype has only a few counts. An end of the junction does not agree with germline; a read error may underlie this. The rearrangement links TRBV3-1 to TRBJ2-7; perhaps TRBD2 as D (6 bases). Germline V gene lookup returns CDR1 LGHDT and CDR2 YNNKEL (reference sequence). This CDR3 region has 15 residues. Here the CDR3 DNA reads TGTACCAGCAGCCCGGGACTCCCAAGCTCCTACGAGCAGTACTTC. Its protein is CTSSPGLPSSYEQYF.

The chain employs TRBV25-1 and TRBJ1-6, with D tentatively TRBD1 (6 bases). V gave up 2 bases and J gave up 9 bases, with 8 bases separating them. CDR3 length: 13 residues. Germline CDR1 and CDR2: MGHDK and SYGVNS. Written as DNA, the CDR3 is TGTGCCAGCAGTGAAACAGGGTCTTCACCCCTCCACTTT. It encodes CASSETGSSPLHF.

This clonotype was observed many times. The chain recombines TRBV27 with TRBJ2-3, with unresolved D. V gave up 5 bases and J gave up 3 bases, with 9 bases separating them. There are 13 residues in the CDR3. In germline, CDR1 is MNHEY, CDR2 SMNVEV (reference sequence). The CDR3 loop is CASSVKITDTQYF. CDR3 DNA: TGTGCCAGCAGTGTAAAGATTACAGATACGCAGTATTTT.